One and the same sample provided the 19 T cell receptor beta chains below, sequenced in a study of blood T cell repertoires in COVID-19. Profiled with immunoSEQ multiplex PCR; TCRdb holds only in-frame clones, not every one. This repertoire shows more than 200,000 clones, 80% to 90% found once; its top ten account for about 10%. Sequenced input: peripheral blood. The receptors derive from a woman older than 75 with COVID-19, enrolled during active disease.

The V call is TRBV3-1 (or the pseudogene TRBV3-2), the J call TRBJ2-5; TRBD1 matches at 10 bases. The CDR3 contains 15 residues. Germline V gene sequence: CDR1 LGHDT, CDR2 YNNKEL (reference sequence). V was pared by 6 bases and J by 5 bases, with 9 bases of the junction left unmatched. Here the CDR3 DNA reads TGTGCCAGCAGTCCTATGACAGGGGGCAGGGAGACCCAGTACTTC. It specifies CASSPMTGGRETQYF.

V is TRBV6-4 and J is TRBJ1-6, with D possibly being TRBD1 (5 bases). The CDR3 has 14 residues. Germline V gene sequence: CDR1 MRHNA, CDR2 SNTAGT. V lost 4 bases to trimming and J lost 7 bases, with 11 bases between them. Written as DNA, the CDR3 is TGTGCCAGCAGTGTAGGGGCAGCCAATTCACCCCTCCACTTT. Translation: CASSVGAANSPLHF.

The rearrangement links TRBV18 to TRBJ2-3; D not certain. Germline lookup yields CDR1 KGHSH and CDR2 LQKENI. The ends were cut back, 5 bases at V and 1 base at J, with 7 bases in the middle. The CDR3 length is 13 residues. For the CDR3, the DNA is TGTGCCAGCTCATCTACAGGCACAGATACGCAGTATTTT. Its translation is CASSSTGTDTQYF.

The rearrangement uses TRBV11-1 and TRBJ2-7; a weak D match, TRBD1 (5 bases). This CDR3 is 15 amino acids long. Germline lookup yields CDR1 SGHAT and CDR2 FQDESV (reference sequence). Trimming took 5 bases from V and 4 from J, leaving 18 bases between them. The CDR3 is CASSPSADRLYEQYF. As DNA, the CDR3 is TGTGCCAGCAGCCCAAGCGCCGACAGATTGTACGAGCAGTACTTC.

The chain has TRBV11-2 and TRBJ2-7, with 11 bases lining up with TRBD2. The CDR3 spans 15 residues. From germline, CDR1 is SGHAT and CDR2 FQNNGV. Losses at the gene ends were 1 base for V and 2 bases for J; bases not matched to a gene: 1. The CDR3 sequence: CASSLGSGGAYEQYV. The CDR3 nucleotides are TGTGCCAGCAGCTTAGGTAGCGGGGGGGCCTACGAGCAGTACGTC.

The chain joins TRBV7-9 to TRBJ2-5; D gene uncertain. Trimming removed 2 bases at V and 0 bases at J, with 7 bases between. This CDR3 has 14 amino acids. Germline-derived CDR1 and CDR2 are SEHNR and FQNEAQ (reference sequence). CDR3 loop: CASSLSTHQETQYF. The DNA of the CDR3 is TGTGCCAGCAGCTTAAGCACTCACCAAGAGACCCAGTACTTC.

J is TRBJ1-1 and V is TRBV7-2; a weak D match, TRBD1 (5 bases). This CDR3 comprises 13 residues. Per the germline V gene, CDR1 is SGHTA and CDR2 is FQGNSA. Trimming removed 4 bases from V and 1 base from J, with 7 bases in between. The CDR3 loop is CASSSTGNTEAFF. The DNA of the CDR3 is TGTGCCAGCAGCTCTACAGGGAACACTGAAGCTTTCTTT.

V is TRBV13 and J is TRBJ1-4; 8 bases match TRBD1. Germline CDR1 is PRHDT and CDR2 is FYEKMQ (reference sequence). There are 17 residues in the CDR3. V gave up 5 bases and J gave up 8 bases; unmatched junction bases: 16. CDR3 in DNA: TGTGCCAGCAGCCAAGGGACAGGTCACCGGGCATTCGAAAAACTGTTTTTT. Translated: CASSQGTGHRAFEKLFF. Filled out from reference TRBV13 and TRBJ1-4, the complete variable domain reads AAGVIQSPRHLIKEKRETATLKCYPIPRHDTVYWYQQGPGQDPQFLISFYEKMQSDKGSIPDRFSAQQFSDYHSELNMSSLELGDSALYFCASSQGTGHRAFEKLFFGSGTQLSVL.

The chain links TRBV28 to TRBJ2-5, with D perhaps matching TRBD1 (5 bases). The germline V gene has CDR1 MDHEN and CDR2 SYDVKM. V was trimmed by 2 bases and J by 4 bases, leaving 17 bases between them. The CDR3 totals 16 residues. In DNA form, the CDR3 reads TGTGCCAGCAGTTTAAGGTTAGGCAGGGTAAGAGAGACCCAGTACTTC. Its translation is CASSLRLGRVRETQYF. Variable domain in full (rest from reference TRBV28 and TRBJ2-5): DVKVTQSSRYLVKRTGEKVFLECVQDMDHENMFWYRQDPGLGLRLIYFSYDVKMKEKGDIPEGYSVSREKKERFSLILESASTNQTSMYLCASSLRLGRVRETQYFGPGTRLLVL.

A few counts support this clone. CDR3 in amino acids: CSASRLAGYEQYF. Here the CDR3 DNA reads TGCAGTGCTAGTAGGCTAGCGGGTTACGAGCAGTACTTC. This rearrangement joins TRBV20-1 to TRBJ2-7, with 8 positions matching TRBD2. The CDR3 is 13 amino acids. V lost 3 bases and J lost 4; bases outside the gene matches: 5. Germline V lookup: CDR1 DFQATT, CDR2 SNEGSKA (reference sequence).

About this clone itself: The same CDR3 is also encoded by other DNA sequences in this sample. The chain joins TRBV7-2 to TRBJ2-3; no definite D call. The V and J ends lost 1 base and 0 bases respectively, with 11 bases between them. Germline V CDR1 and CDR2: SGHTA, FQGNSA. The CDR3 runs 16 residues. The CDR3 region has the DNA TGTGCCAGCAGCTTAGTAGGCGGTCCTAGCACAGATACGCAGTATTTT. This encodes CASSLVGGPSTDTQYF.

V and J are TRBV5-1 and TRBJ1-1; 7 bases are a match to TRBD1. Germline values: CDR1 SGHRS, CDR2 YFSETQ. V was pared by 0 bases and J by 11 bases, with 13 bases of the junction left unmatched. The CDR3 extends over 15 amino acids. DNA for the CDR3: TGCGCCAGCAGCTTGGCCGCTCCCACACAGGGGCCGGCTTTCTTT. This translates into CASSLAAPTQGPAFF.

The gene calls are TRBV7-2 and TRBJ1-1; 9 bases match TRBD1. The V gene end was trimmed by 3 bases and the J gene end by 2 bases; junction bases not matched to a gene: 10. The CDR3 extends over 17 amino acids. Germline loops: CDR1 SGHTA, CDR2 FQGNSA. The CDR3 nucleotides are TGTGCCAGCAGCTTGCGGACCCGGACAGGGGCCAACACTGAAGCTTTCTTT. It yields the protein CASSLRTRTGANTEAFF.

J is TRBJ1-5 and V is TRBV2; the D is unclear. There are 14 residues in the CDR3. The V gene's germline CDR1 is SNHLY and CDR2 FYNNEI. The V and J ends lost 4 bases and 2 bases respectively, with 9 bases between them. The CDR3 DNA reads TGTGCCAGCAGTGTGGAGGAAGGCAATCAGCCCCAGCATTTT. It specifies CASSVEEGNQPQHF.

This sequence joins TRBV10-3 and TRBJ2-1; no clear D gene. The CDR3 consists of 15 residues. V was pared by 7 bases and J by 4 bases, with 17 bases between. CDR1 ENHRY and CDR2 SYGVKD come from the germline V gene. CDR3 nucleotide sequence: TGTGCCATCACGATCGAAGAGGCGGCTTACAATGAGCAGTTCTTC. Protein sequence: CAITIEEAAYNEQFF.

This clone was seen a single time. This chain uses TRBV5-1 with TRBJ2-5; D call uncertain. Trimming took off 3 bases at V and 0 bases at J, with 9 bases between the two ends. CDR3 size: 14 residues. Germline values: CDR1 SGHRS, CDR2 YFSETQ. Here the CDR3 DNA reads TGCGCCAGCAGCTCCCAACTTAACCAAGAGACCCAGTACTTC. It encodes CASSSQLNQETQYF. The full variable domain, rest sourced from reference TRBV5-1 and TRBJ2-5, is KAGVTQTPRYLIKTRGQQVTLSCSPISGHRSVSWYQQTPGQGLQFLFEYFSETQRNKGNFPGRFSGRQFSNSRSEMNVSTLELGDSALYLCASSSQLNQETQYFGPGTRLLVL.

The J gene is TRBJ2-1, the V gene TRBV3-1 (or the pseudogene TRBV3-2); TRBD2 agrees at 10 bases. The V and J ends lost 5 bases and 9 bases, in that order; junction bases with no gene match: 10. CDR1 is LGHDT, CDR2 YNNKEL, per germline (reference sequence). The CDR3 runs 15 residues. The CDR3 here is CASSTPSGGFAEQFF. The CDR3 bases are TGTGCCAGCAGCACTCCTAGCGGGGGATTTGCTGAGCAGTTCTTC.

In nucleotides, the CDR3 is TGCGCCAGCAGGGACGCAGGGATCCAGACCCAGTACTTC. Translated: CASRDAGIQTQYF. The rearrangement joins TRBV10-2 to TRBJ2-5; D is perhaps TRBD1 (5 bases). V was shortened by 6 bases and J by 6 bases, with 14 bases between the two germline ends. The CDR3 consists of 13 residues. Germline lookup yields CDR1 WSHSY and CDR2 SAAADI.

The CDR3 here is CASSFSGLTSGGKETQYF. The CDR3 DNA follows: TGTGCCAGCAGCTTCAGCGGCTTGACTAGCGGGGGGAAAGAGACCCAGTACTTC. J is TRBJ2-5 and V is TRBV5-4; 13 bases agree with TRBD2. V lost 2 bases, J lost 3 bases, and 10 bases stayed unmatched. CDR1 is SGHNT, CDR2 YYREEE, per germline (reference sequence). The CDR3 sequence is 18 residues long.